The 4 T cell receptor beta chains below were found in one sample sequenced in a study of control samples from healthy donors and cancer patients. Method: immunoSEQ multiplex PCR; TCRdb's copy keeps in-frame clones and lacks some. The sample has some 100,000 clones, roughly 91% seen once. Sequenced input: blood. Receptors were obtained from a woman aged 50 to 60 in good health.

This chain links TRBV6-1 with TRBJ1-1; the D is unclear. CDR3 length: 16 amino acids. Germline loops: CDR1 MNHNS, CDR2 SASEGT. V was trimmed by 1 base and J by 3 bases, leaving 15 bases between them. CDR3 region: CASSEESYAQHTEAFF. The CDR3 region has the DNA TGTGCCAGCAGTGAAGAATCCTACGCCCAGCACACTGAAGCTTTCTTT.

The rearrangement joins TRBV6-4 to TRBJ2-1; D not certain. Trimming took off 6 bases at V and 4 bases at J, with 13 bases between the two ends. This CDR3 is built from 14 residues. CDR1 is MRHNA and CDR2 is SNTAGT in the germline V gene. This CDR3 reads CASSDGLPYNEQFF. In DNA form, the CDR3 reads TGTGCCAGCAGCGATGGGCTCCCGTACAATGAGCAGTTCTTC.

The chain links TRBV6-2 or TRBV6-3 to TRBJ2-7; 10 bases agree with TRBD2. CDR1 and CDR2 from the germline V gene are MNHEY and SVGEGT. This CDR3 contains 17 residues. V lost 2 bases, J lost 3 bases, and 10 bases stayed unmatched. This chain's CDR3 is CASSYEVGSGRIYEQYV. CDR3 sequence (DNA): TGTGCCAGCAGTTACGAGGTAGGTAGCGGGAGGATCTACGAGCAGTACGTC.

The chain's CDR3 is CASSLAQGISGANVLTF. CDR3 bases: TGTGCCAGCAGCTTAGCACAGGGGATTTCTGGGGCCAACGTCCTGACTTTC. The genes are TRBV7-9 and TRBJ2-6; 7 bases line up with TRBD1. V lost 0 bases, J lost 1 base, and 3 bases stayed unmatched. CDR3 length: 17 amino acids. Germline V lookup: CDR1 SEHNR, CDR2 FQNEAQ (reference sequence).